The 28 T cell receptor beta chains given below trace back to one sample, sequenced in a study of blood T cell repertoires in COVID-19. Measured with immunoSEQ multiplex PCR; TCRdb has only the in-frame clones, and not every one. This sample has over 250,000 clones, with 85% to 90% found just once. Source material: PBMCs or T cells enriched from blood (not recorded which). Every receptor here comes from a woman aged 18-29 years who had recovered from COVID-19.

V usage is TRBV28 and J usage is TRBJ2-3; 7 bases fit TRBD1. The CDR3 spans 13 residues. In germline, CDR1 is MDHEN, CDR2 SYDVKM. The ends lost 8 bases at V and 5 bases at J; junction bases unmatched: 7. In DNA form, the CDR3 reads TGTGCCAGCCGGGACAGTTATTTAGATACGCAGTATTTT. Translated, it gives CASRDSYLDTQYF.

This chain connects TRBV18 to TRBJ2-1, with 7 bases that match TRBD2. J was trimmed by 7 bases and V by 3 bases; bases with no gene match: 6. The CDR3 has 14 amino acids. CDR1 and CDR2 (germline): KGHSH, LQKENI. As DNA, the CDR3 is TGTGCCAGCTCACCCGGGGGGTTTTATAATGAGCAGTTCTTC. It encodes CASSPGGFYNEQFF.

The CDR3 sequence: CASSGPRDRESTDTQYF. For the CDR3, the DNA is TGTGCCAGCAGCGGACCCCGGGACAGGGAAAGCACAGATACGCAGTATTTT. The rearrangement joins TRBV7-9 to TRBJ2-3, with 9 bases matching TRBD1. Germline V lookup: CDR1 SEHNR, CDR2 FQNEAQ (reference sequence). This CDR3 has 17 residues. Trimming removed 5 bases from V and 0 bases from J; junction bases left unmatched: 9. Variable domain in full (rest from reference TRBV7-9 and TRBJ2-3): DTGVSQNPRHKITKRGQNVTFRCDPISEHNRLYWYRQTLGQGPEFLTYFQNEAQLEKSRLLSDRFSAERPKGSFSTLEIQRTEQGDSAMYLCASSGPRDRESTDTQYFGPGTRLTVL.

The CDR3 loop reads CASTGELMNTEAFF. For the CDR3, the DNA is TGTGCCAGCACGGGTGAACTGATGAACACTGAAGCTTTCTTT. The V call is TRBV2, the J call TRBJ1-1; D gene unclear. Germline-derived CDR1 and CDR2 are SNHLY and FYNNEI. The V end was cut by 7 bases, the J end by 0 bases, with 12 bases between. CDR3 length equals 14 residues.

The V call is TRBV19, the J call TRBJ1-2, with D possibly being TRBD1 (5 bases). Germline V gene lookup returns CDR1 LNHDA and CDR2 SQIVND (reference sequence). This CDR3 contains 12 residues. V lost 10 bases, J lost 6 bases, and 15 bases lay in between. CDR3 DNA sequence: TGTGCCACCCGGAAGGGGTACGATGGCTACACCTTC. Its protein is CATRKGYDGYTF.

The chain employs TRBV25-1 and TRBJ2-2; 7 nucleotides align to TRBD2. This CDR3 has 12 amino acids. Losses at the gene ends were 8 bases for V and 5 bases for J; bases not matched to a gene: 2. Germline V gene sequence: CDR1 MGHDK, CDR2 SYGVNS. DNA of the CDR3: TGTGCCAGCGGGGAGGGAACCGGGGAGCTGTTTTTT. Its protein is CASGEGTGELFF.

The chain is built from TRBV28 and TRBJ1-2; D unclear. This CDR3 comprises 12 residues. CDR1 is MDHEN, CDR2 SYDVKM, per germline. The ends were cut back, 6 bases at V and 4 bases at J, with 9 bases in the middle. The CDR3 sequence is CASSAPVYGYTF. CDR3 DNA: TGTGCCAGCAGCGCGCCGGTCTATGGCTACACCTTC.

The rearrangement joins TRBV19 to TRBJ1-1; D is perhaps TRBD1 (5 bases). The CDR3 covers 14 residues. Germline-derived CDR1 and CDR2 are LNHDA and SQIVND (reference sequence). The ends were cut back, 5 bases at V and 1 base at J, with 11 bases in the middle. The CDR3 region is CASSRQGSNTEAFF. In nucleotides, the CDR3 is TGTGCCAGTAGTCGGCAGGGTTCGAACACTGAAGCTTTCTTT. The full variable domain, in which reference TRBV19 and TRBJ1-1 provide the parts outside the CDR3, is DGGITQSPKYLFRKEGQNVTLSCEQNLNHDAMYWYRQDPGQGLRLIYYSQIVNDFQKGDIAEGYSVSREKKESFPLTVTSAQKNPTAFYLCASSRQGSNTEAFFGQGTRLTVV.

V gene TRBV5-8 combines with J gene TRBJ1-1; D is uncertain. V lost 5 bases, J lost 6 bases, and 11 bases lay in between. Germline CDR1 is SGHTS and CDR2 is YDEGEE. The CDR3 runs 12 residues. The CDR3, as DNA: TGTGCCAGCAGGGAGAGGAAGGCTGAAGCTTTCTTT. As protein: CASRERKAEAFF.

The chain employs TRBV10-3 and TRBJ1-1; perhaps TRBD1 as D (5 bases). The CDR3 runs 12 residues. The V gene's germline CDR1 is ENHRY and CDR2 SYGVKD. V was pared by 8 bases and J by 4 bases, with 11 bases between. The CDR3 DNA is TGTGCCATCCTCGGGGGAGGCACTGAAGCTTTCTTT. Its protein product is CAILGGGTEAFF.

Only one count was recorded for this clone. The V gene is TRBV19, the J gene TRBJ1-1; D uncertain. There are 12 residues in the CDR3. Looked up from germline, CDR1 is LNHDA and CDR2 is SQIVND (reference sequence). Here the CDR3 DNA reads TGTGCTGCTGGAGTCATGAACACTGAAGCTTTCTTT. It translates to CAAGVMNTEAFF.

The V and J genes are TRBV29-1 and TRBJ1-2; D is uncertain. In germline, CDR1 is SQVTM, CDR2 ANQGSEA. The CDR3 has 13 residues. V lost 0 bases to trimming and J lost 3 bases, with 8 bases between them. The CDR3 loop reads CSVEEGTDYGYTF. The CDR3 DNA follows: TGCAGCGTTGAAGAGGGCACGGACTATGGCTACACCTTC.

V gene TRBV4-1 combines with J gene TRBJ1-5, with TRBD1 matching over 7 bases. J was trimmed by 0 bases and V by 1 base; bases with no gene match: 3. Germline V CDR1 and CDR2: MGHRA, YSYEKL. CDR3 length equals 16 residues. The CDR3 DNA follows: TGCGCCAGCAGCCAAGGGGCAGGGGGTAGCAATCAGCCCCAGCATTTT. Translated: CASSQGAGGSNQPQHF.

The chain is built from TRBV5-4 and TRBJ2-1, with D perhaps matching TRBD2 (5 bases). Germline lookup yields CDR1 SGHNT and CDR2 YYREEE (reference sequence). The CDR3 extends over 18 amino acids. Deletions cut 5 bases from V and 9 bases from J, with 30 bases between. The CDR3 nucleotides read TGTGCCAGCAGGGGGAGCGGACTGGGCTTGAACCCGGGTGTTGAGCAGTTCTTC. Translating it yields CASRGSGLGLNPGVEQFF.

The chain recombines TRBV24-1 with TRBJ1-2, with D maybe TRBD1 (6 bases). Germline V lookup: CDR1 KGHDR, CDR2 SFDVKD. The CDR3 has 15 amino acids. V lost 4 bases, J lost 5 bases, and 16 bases lay in between. The CDR3 here is CATSEPNRDIYGYTF. CDR3 nucleotide sequence: TGTGCCACCAGTGAACCAAACCGGGACATTTATGGCTACACCTTC.

The V call is TRBV28, the J call TRBJ1-1, with 7 bases identical to TRBD1. This CDR3 has 15 residues. From germline, CDR1 is MDHEN and CDR2 SYDVKM. V was pared by 5 bases and J by 0 bases, with 6 bases of the junction left unmatched. The CDR3 loop is CASSIAGTVNTEAFF. CDR3 sequence (DNA): TGTGCCAGCAGTATCGCCGGGACAGTGAACACTGAAGCTTTCTTT. Looking up the rest from reference TRBV28 and TRBJ1-1 gives the full variable domain: DVKVTQSSRYLVKRTGEKVFLECVQDMDHENMFWYRQDPGLGLRLIYFSYDVKMKEKGDIPEGYSVSREKKERFSLILESASTNQTSMYLCASSIAGTVNTEAFFGQGTRLTVV.

The chain recombines TRBV7-6 with TRBJ2-3; D is possibly TRBD2 (6 bases). Germline-derived CDR1 and CDR2 are SGHVS and FNYEAQ. V was clipped by 2 bases and J by 5 bases, with 17 bases between them. This CDR3 is built from 16 residues. The CDR3 sequence is CASSLISRGIGDTQYF. The CDR3 nucleotides are TGTGCCAGCAGCTTAATCTCGCGGGGTATAGGAGATACGCAGTATTTT.

This clone was seen once. The chain is built from TRBV3-1 (or the pseudogene TRBV3-2) and TRBJ2-1; 7 bases agree with TRBD2. This CDR3 contains 15 residues. J lost 0 bases, V lost 4 bases, and 3 bases had no gene match. Per germline, CDR1 LGHDT and CDR2 YNNKEL (reference sequence). The CDR3 loop is CASSPRGFSYNEQFF. CDR3 DNA: TGTGCCAGCAGCCCGCGGGGGTTCTCCTACAATGAGCAGTTCTTC.

The gene calls are TRBV18 and TRBJ1-4, with 9 bases identical to TRBD1. CDR3 length: 16 amino acids. Per the germline V gene, CDR1 is KGHSH and CDR2 is LQKENI. Germline trimming cut 3 bases from V and 6 bases from J; bases unmatched to any gene: 8. The CDR3 reads CASSPSLGQGDEKLFF. In DNA, the CDR3 is TGTGCCAGCTCACCTTCCCTGGGACAGGGAGATGAAAAACTGTTTTTT.

A note on this clone: At the DNA level, this CDR3 is encoded by other sequences in the same sample as well. The chain uses TRBV13 and TRBJ2-7; D perhaps matches TRBD1 (6 bases). This CDR3 contains 15 residues. Germline V gives CDR1 PRHDT, CDR2 FYEKMQ (reference sequence). V lost 5 bases and J 4 bases, leaving 18 bases between the germline ends. The CDR3 nucleotides read TGTGCCAGCAGCCCAGGTGCAGGGGTAGGTTACGAGCAGTACTTC. Amino acids: CASSPGAGVGYEQYF.

In its sample, this clone was seen once. The chain recombines TRBV5-1 with TRBJ2-1, with 11 bases aligning to TRBD2. This CDR3 comprises 15 residues. Germline assignment: CDR1 SGHRS and CDR2 YFSETQ. The trim removed 5 bases at V and 4 bases at J, leaving 5 bases unmatched. In DNA form, the CDR3 reads TGCGCCAGCAGAGAAATAGCGGGGGGGTACAATGAGCAGTTCTTC. Protein sequence: CASREIAGGYNEQFF.

The V and J genes are TRBV9 and TRBJ1-6; possibly TRBD1 for D (5 bases). There are 13 residues in the CDR3. V was cut by 2 bases and J by 7 bases, with 7 bases left in between. In germline, CDR1 is SGDLS, CDR2 YYNGEE. This CDR3 reads CASSVGGNSPLHF. The DNA of the CDR3 is TGTGCCAGCAGCGTCGGGGGAAATTCACCCCTCCACTTT. Complete variable domain (other parts from reference TRBV9 and TRBJ1-6): DSGVTQTPKHLITATGQRVTLRCSPRSGDLSVYWYQQSLDQGLQFLIQYYNGEERAKGNILERFSAQQFPDLHSELNLSSLELGDSALYFCASSVGGNSPLHFGNGTRLTVT.

This chain connects TRBV28 to TRBJ1-2; 7 bases match TRBD1. The CDR3 covers 17 residues. Trimming at V came to 0 bases and at J to 3 bases, leaving 10 bases not matched to a gene. The V gene's germline CDR1 is MDHEN and CDR2 SYDVKM. CDR3 sequence reads: CASSLWRQGQGDYGYTF. The CDR3 DNA reads as TGTGCCAGCAGTTTATGGAGACAGGGCCAAGGGGACTATGGCTACACCTTC.

The J gene is TRBJ2-7, the V gene TRBV5-1, with TRBD1 matching 11 bases. This CDR3 is built from 14 residues. V lost 2 bases to trimming and J lost 6 bases; unmatched junction nucleotides: 4. CDR1 SGHRS and CDR2 YFSETQ come from the germline V gene. The CDR3 region has the DNA TGCGCCAGCAGCTTAGGACAGGGGGCGCGCGAGCAGTACTTC. The encoded protein is CASSLGQGAREQYF.

This rearrangement joins TRBV10-2 to TRBJ2-1, with 7 bases lining up with TRBD1. The CDR3 has 14 amino acids. The junction had 10 bases not matched to a gene; V was cut back by 6 bases and J by 8 bases. Per the germline V gene, CDR1 is WSHSY and CDR2 is SAAADI. The CDR3 region has the DNA TGCGCCAGCAGGAGAAGGGGGCAGGATGATGAGCAGTTCTTC. Translation gives CASRRRGQDDEQFF.

The gene calls are TRBV6-5 and TRBJ1-6, with TRBD1 identical over 10 bases. Germline lookup yields CDR1 MNHEY and CDR2 SVGAGI. The CDR3 spans 16 residues. The V gene end was trimmed by 2 bases and the J gene end by 10 bases; junction bases not matched to a gene: 8. The DNA of the CDR3 is TGTGCCAGCAGTTACCGCAATCCGGGACAGGGGTCACCCCTCCACTTT. Its translation is CASSYRNPGQGSPLHF.

The CDR3 sequence: CASSAGQGTNIQYF. For the CDR3, the DNA is TGTGCCAGCAGCGCCGGACAGGGGACGAACATTCAGTACTTC. The chain links TRBV9 to TRBJ2-4; 9 bases map to TRBD1. Trimming cost V 3 bases and J 7 bases; bases outside gene matches: 5. This CDR3 comprises 14 residues. In germline, CDR1 is SGDLS, CDR2 YYNGEE.

The J gene is TRBJ1-1, the V gene TRBV7-2; D might be TRBD1 (6 bases). Germline V CDR1 and CDR2: SGHTA, FQGNSA. The CDR3 sequence is 15 residues long. Trimming took off 4 bases at V and 1 base at J, with 13 bases between the two ends. The CDR3 loop is CASSSTGLRNTEAFF. The CDR3 DNA follows: TGTGCCAGCAGCTCGACAGGTCTCCGGAACACTGAAGCTTTCTTT.